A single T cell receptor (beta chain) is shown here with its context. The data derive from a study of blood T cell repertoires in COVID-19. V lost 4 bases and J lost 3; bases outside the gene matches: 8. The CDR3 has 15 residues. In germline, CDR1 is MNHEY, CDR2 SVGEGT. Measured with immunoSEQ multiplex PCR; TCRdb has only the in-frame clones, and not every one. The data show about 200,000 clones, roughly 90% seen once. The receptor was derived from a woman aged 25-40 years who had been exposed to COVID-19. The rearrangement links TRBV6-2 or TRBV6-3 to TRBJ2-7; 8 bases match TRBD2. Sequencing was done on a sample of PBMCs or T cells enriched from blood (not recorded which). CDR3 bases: TGTGCCAGCAGTTTCCGCGCGGGGGGAAGCTACGAGCAGTACTTC. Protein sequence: CASSFRAGGSYEQYF.